This T cell receptor beta chain was sequenced during a study of blood T cells in healthy people across ages. Germline loops: CDR1 SGHDN, CDR2 FVKESK. With 0 bases removed from V and 0 bases from J, the gap between germline ends came to 12 bases. The CDR3 extends over 17 amino acids. A second roughly 6 to 12 cycle PCR used barcoded and J-beta primers. Via MiXCR, TCRdb re-called the 5' RACE reads, giving one row per CDR3 protein. The table shows 1.6 million or so distinct CDR3 sequences, with about 32% occurring only once. Sample: blood. The chain joins TRBV14 to TRBJ2-1; no firm D call. The sequence came from a woman aged 30 to 39 in good health. The CDR3 DNA reads TGTGCCAGCAGCCAAGATGAATTCAGGAACTCCTACAATGAGCAGTTCTTC. This translates into CASSQDEFRNSYNEQFF.